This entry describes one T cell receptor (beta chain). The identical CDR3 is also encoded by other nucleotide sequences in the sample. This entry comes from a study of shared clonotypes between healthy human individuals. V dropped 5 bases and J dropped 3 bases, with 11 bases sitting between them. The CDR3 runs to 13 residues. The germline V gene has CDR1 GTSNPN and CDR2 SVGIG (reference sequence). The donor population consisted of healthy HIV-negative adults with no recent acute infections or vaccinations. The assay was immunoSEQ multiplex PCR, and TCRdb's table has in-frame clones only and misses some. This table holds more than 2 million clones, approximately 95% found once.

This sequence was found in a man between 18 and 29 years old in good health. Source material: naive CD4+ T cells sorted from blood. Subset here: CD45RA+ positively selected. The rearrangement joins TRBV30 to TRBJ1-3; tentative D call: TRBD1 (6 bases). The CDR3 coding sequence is TGTGCCTGGGGCCAGGGGAGTGGAAACACCATATATTTT. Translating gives CAWGQGSGNTIYF.